These 28 T cell receptor beta chains share one sample of origin, sequenced in a study of human T cells and chemical hapten exposure. As for time point: patch test 1, 2 weeks after DPC sensitization. As to treatment: therapeutic diphenylcyclopropenone sensitization with weekly scalp DPC. MiXCR was run by TCRdb on the RACE reads, yielding one entry per CDR3 protein. Of fewer than 130,000 distinct CDR3 sequences detected, 11% appear once; the ten largest clones hold 3.5%. Here the sequenced sample was whole blood, taken in connection with sensitization to the hapten diphenylcyclopropenone (DPC). The origin of the receptors is a middle-aged woman with alopecia areata. Some clones in this sample may be carry-over from other donors' samples.

At least ten counts were recorded for this clonotype. This sequence joins TRBV12-3 or TRBV12-4 and TRBJ2-7, with D unresolved. This CDR3 comprises 14 residues. Trimming stripped 2 bases from V and 2 bases from J, with 10 bases between. CDR3 DNA: TGTGCCAGCAGTTTAACTATTCCCCCCTACGAGCAGTACTTC. Its protein is CASSLTIPPYEQYF.

The V gene is TRBV4-2, the J gene TRBJ2-3, with 11 bases that match TRBD2. Losses at the gene ends were 4 bases for V and 4 bases for J; bases not matched to a gene: 13. The CDR3 runs to 18 residues. CDR1 LGHNA and CDR2 YNFKEQ come from the germline V gene. This chain's CDR3 is CASSLPSGGTLLSDTQYF. The CDR3 region has the DNA TGTGCCAGCAGCCTGCCTAGCGGGGGGACCCTTTTGTCAGATACGCAGTATTTT.

In this sample, this clonotype turned up many times. The genes are TRBV6-5 and TRBJ2-7, with 7 bases fitting TRBD1. Germline values: CDR1 MNHEY, CDR2 SVGAGI. The CDR3 consists of 13 residues. Trimming cost V 6 bases and J 2 bases; bases outside gene matches: 4. The CDR3 DNA is TGTGCCAGCAGGGACAGGAAGACCTACGAGCAGTACTTC. Protein product: CASRDRKTYEQYF.

This clonotype was found a few times. The V and J genes are TRBV20-1 and TRBJ2-6; TRBD2 is a possible D gene (5 bases). The CDR3 is 15 amino acids. The V gene's germline CDR1 is DFQATT and CDR2 SNEGSKA (reference sequence). The V end was cut by 4 bases, the J end by 0 bases, with 10 bases between. The chain's CDR3 is CSAKRQFSGANVLTF. The CDR3 DNA sequence: TGCAGTGCTAAGCGGCAGTTCTCTGGGGCCAACGTCCTGACTTTC.

The chain combines TRBV30 with TRBJ1-6; D remains ambiguous. Germline-derived CDR1 and CDR2 are GTSNPN and SVGIG (reference sequence). V was shortened by 4 bases and J by 9 bases, with 16 bases between the two germline ends. The CDR3 spans 14 residues. The CDR3 sequence: CAWTGQEASSPLHF. The DNA of the CDR3 is TGTGCCTGGACGGGCCAGGAGGCGAGTTCACCCCTCCACTTT.

In this sample, this clonotype turned up many times. The gene calls are TRBV6-2 or TRBV6-3 and TRBJ1-5; 12 bases match TRBD1. The J segment lost 6 bases and the V segment lost 8 bases, leaving 2 bases of the junction unmatched. This CDR3 region has 13 residues. The V gene's germline CDR1 is MNHEY and CDR2 SVGEGT. CDR3 protein: CASRDRGLQPQHF. CDR3 sequence (DNA): TGTGCCAGCCGGGACAGGGGGCTTCAGCCCCAGCATTTT.

This clonotype turned up a few times. This chain uses TRBV10-1 with TRBJ1-1; D perhaps matches TRBD1 (5 bases). The germline V and J ends were trimmed by 0 bases and 4 bases, with 12 bases remaining between them. The germline CDR1 and CDR2 sequences are WNHNN and SYGVQD (reference sequence). CDR3 length equals 15 residues. Here the CDR3 DNA reads TGCGCCAGCAGTGAGTCCGCGGGCGGGGGCACTGAAGCTTTCTTT. Amino acid sequence: CASSESAGGGTEAFF.

This clonotype showed up many times. This sequence joins TRBV6-1 and TRBJ2-3, with 7 bases matching TRBD2. The CDR3 runs 17 residues. V shed 2 bases and J 4 bases; nucleotides not matched to a gene: 12. Germline CDR1 reads MNHNS; CDR2 reads SASEGT. The CDR3 loop is CASSENAVGGRADTQYF. The DNA for the CDR3 is TGTGCCAGCAGTGAAAACGCTGTTGGAGGGAGGGCAGATACGCAGTATTTT.

This clonotype was detected a few times. This chain uses TRBV21-1 with TRBJ1-6. TRBV21-1 is labeled a pseudogene. The CDR3 is 14 residues long. The CDR3 loop is CASSKQEGRSPLHF. CDR3 DNA: TGTGCCAGCAGCAAACAGGAGGGCCGTTCACCCCTCCACTTT.

Many counts were recorded for this clonotype. The chain recombines TRBV30 with TRBJ1-2; D is undetermined. From germline, CDR1 is GTSNPN and CDR2 SVGIG (reference sequence). The CDR3 runs to 13 residues. Deletions cut 0 bases from V and 3 bases from J, with 8 bases between. The CDR3 spells CAWSVSGDYGYTF. CDR3 bases: TGTGCCTGGAGTGTATCCGGAGACTATGGCTACACCTTC.

Many counts were recorded for this clonotype. The chain is built from TRBV12-3 or TRBV12-4 and TRBJ1-1; D is undetermined. V dropped 6 bases and J dropped 5 bases, with 13 bases sitting between them. The CDR3 runs to 13 residues. The DNA for the CDR3 is TGTGCCAGCAGACCCCGGCGGGAGACTGAAGCTTTCTTT. Protein sequence: CASRPRRETEAFF.

The chain combines TRBV29-1 with TRBJ1-1; D is uncertain. Looked up from germline, CDR1 is SQVTM and CDR2 is ANQGSEA. V was cut by 2 bases and J by 0 bases, with 10 bases left in between. CDR3 length: 14 residues. The CDR3 is CSVERQLMNTEAFF. The CDR3 DNA reads TGCAGCGTTGAAAGGCAGCTTATGAACACTGAAGCTTTCTTT.

Ten or more counts support this clonotype. The chain employs TRBV28 and TRBJ1-6, with D unclear. Germline CDR1 is MDHEN and CDR2 is SYDVKM. This CDR3 region has 13 residues. Between the trimmed V and J ends, which lost 6 bases and 5 bases, there was a span of 8 bases. DNA of the CDR3: TGTGCCAGCAGCACGGCGGATAATTCACCCCTCCACTTT. Encoded protein: CASSTADNSPLHF.

This clonotype has more than one count but fewer than ten. CDR3 bases: TGTGCCAGCAGCTCATCTACGTCTAGCGGGAGGGCCAATGAGCAGTTCTTC. Translating it yields CASSSSTSSGRANEQFF. The rearrangement joins TRBV11-2 to TRBJ2-1; 12 bases line up with TRBD2. Germline V lookup: CDR1 SGHAT, CDR2 FQNNGV. The junction had 10 bases not matched to a gene; V was cut back by 4 bases and J by 6 bases. This CDR3 has 17 amino acids.

This clonotype was seen ten or more times. The rearrangement joins TRBV21-1 to TRBJ1-2; the table's D call, TRBD1, was not checked against the DNA. TRBV21-1 corresponds to a pseudogene. CDR3 size: 15 residues. The CDR3 DNA reads as TGTGCCAGCAGCAAACGATTGGTCGACAGGGAAGGCTACACCTTC. Translation gives CASSKRLVDREGYTF.

This clonotype was detected ten times or more. The chain couples TRBV3-1 to TRBJ2-3; maybe TRBD2 (6 bases). The germline CDR1 and CDR2 sequences are LGHDT and YNNKEL (reference sequence). The CDR3 covers 14 residues. Trimming removed 5 bases from V and 5 bases from J, with 14 bases in between. DNA of the CDR3: TGTGCCAGCAGCGGGAGGCCCGAAGGAGATACGCAGTATTTT. Amino acids: CASSGRPEGDTQYF.

The table lists this clonotype with a few counts. This sequence joins TRBV7-9 and TRBJ2-2, with 13 bases fitting TRBD2. V gave up 5 bases and J gave up 4 bases; unmatched junction bases: 4. CDR1 is SEHNR, CDR2 FQNEAQ, per germline (reference sequence). This CDR3 spans 16 amino acids. Here the CDR3 DNA reads TGTGCCAGCAGCCGACTAGCGGGGGGTTCCACCGGGGAGCTGTTTTTT. This sequence encodes CASSRLAGGSTGELFF.

This chain uses TRBV6-1 with TRBJ2-1; 7 bases match TRBD1. CDR3 length: 17 residues. Germline CDR1 MNHNS, CDR2 SASEGT. V lost 2 bases to trimming and J lost 5 bases; unmatched junction nucleotides: 12. The CDR3 nucleotides are TGTGCCAGCAGTGAACTCCCCAGCAGGGGGAAGGACAATGAGCAGTTCTTC. Translation: CASSELPSRGKDNEQFF.

This clonotype was counted at least ten times. V is TRBV29-1 and J is TRBJ2-4; D might be TRBD1 or TRBD2, each matching 5 bases. Per germline, CDR1 SQVTM and CDR2 ANQGSEA. The V end was cut by 4 bases, the J end by 0 bases, with 13 bases between. The CDR3 loop spans 15 amino acids. The CDR3, as DNA: TGCAGCGTTGTCGAGGGGCCCTTAGCCAAAAACATTCAGTACTTC. Translated: CSVVEGPLAKNIQYF.

This sequence joins TRBV5-6 and TRBJ2-7, with D unresolved. Germline CDR1 and CDR2: SGHDT and YYEEEE. CDR3 length: 12 amino acids. Trimming removed 5 bases at V and 6 bases at J, with 12 bases between. The CDR3: CASSIRTVEQYF. The CDR3 nucleotides read TGTGCCAGCAGTATCAGGACGGTCGAGCAGTACTTC.

This clonotype was detected many times. The chain joins TRBV18 to TRBJ1-1; D gene uncertain. This CDR3 contains 14 residues. Germline values: CDR1 KGHSH, CDR2 LQKENI. The V end lost 6 bases, the J end lost 3 bases, and 14 bases lay between the germline ends. The CDR3 is CASSLEVFDTEAFF. CDR3 in DNA: TGTGCCAGCTCCCTAGAGGTGTTCGACACTGAAGCTTTCTTT. The full variable domain, completed using reference TRBV18 and TRBJ1-1, is NAGVMQNPRHLVRRRGQEARLRCSPMKGHSHVYWYRQLPEEGLKFMVYLQKENIIDESGMPKERFSAEFPKEGPSILRIQQVVRGDSAAYFCASSLEVFDTEAFFGQGTRLTVV.

Points on this clonotype: A clone one base away is much larger, so this may be a read error. CDR3 in amino acids: CDSSTGRGEQFF. In DNA, the CDR3 is TGTGACAGCTCAACAGGGAGGGGTGAGCAGTTCTTC. The rearrangement links TRBV18 to TRBJ2-1, with D possibly being TRBD2 (7 bases). The CDR3 has 12 amino acids. Germline loops: CDR1 KGHSH, CDR2 LQKENI. Full variable domain (remainder filled in from reference TRBV18 and TRBJ2-1): NAGVMQNPRHLVRRRGQEARLRCSPMKGHSHVYWYRQLPEEGLKFMVYLQKENIIDESGMPKERFSAEFPKEGPSILRIQQVVRGDSAAYFCDSSTGRGEQFFGPGTRLTVL.

The chain links TRBV6-5 to TRBJ1-2; D may be TRBD1 (5 bases). Germline assignment: CDR1 MNHEY and CDR2 SVGAGI. The CDR3 is made up of 13 amino acids. Trimming removed 4 bases from V and 8 bases from J, with 14 bases in between. DNA for the CDR3: TGTGCCAGCAGTTCCGGACCGTGGGACGGCTACACCTTC. As protein: CASSSGPWDGYTF.

J is TRBJ2-1 and V is TRBV11-2, with D hard to call. The V end was cut by 7 bases, the J end by 5 bases, with 21 bases between. Germline V gene lookup returns CDR1 SGHAT and CDR2 FQNNGV. The CDR3 covers 16 residues. CDR3 sequence reads: CASTEELQLLNNEQFF. The CDR3 nucleotides read TGTGCCAGCACCGAGGAGCTCCAGCTCTTAAACAATGAGCAGTTCTTC.

This clonotype was found many times. V is TRBV30 and J is TRBJ1-5; D not certain. Germline CDR1 reads GTSNPN; CDR2 reads SVGIG (reference sequence). The CDR3 spans 13 residues. V was clipped by 2 bases and J by 4 bases, with 9 bases between them. CDR3 region: CAWSPGENQPQHF. CDR3 in DNA: TGTGCCTGGAGTCCCGGGGAGAATCAGCCCCAGCATTTT.

There are many counts of this clonotype. The chain joins TRBV5-6 to TRBJ1-1, with unresolved D. The CDR3 is made up of 13 amino acids. Germline V gene lookup returns CDR1 SGHDT and CDR2 YYEEEE. The ends were cut back, 2 bases at V and 8 bases at J, with 13 bases in the middle. The CDR3 spells CASSFGPSSEAFF. The CDR3 bases are TGTGCCAGCAGCTTCGGCCCTAGCTCAGAAGCTTTCTTT.

This CDR3 reads CASSQDIVSEQYF. The CDR3, as DNA: TGTGCCAGCAGCCAAGATATCGTAAGCGAGCAGTACTTC. This sequence joins TRBV3-1 and TRBJ2-7; D is unclear. This CDR3 is built from 13 residues. Trimming took 0 bases from V and 6 from J, leaving 9 bases between them. From germline, CDR1 is LGHDT and CDR2 YNNKEL (reference sequence).

The chain links TRBV5-8 to TRBJ2-1; 7 nucleotides align to TRBD1. Germline loops: CDR1 SGHTS, CDR2 YDEGEE. The CDR3 has 14 amino acids. V shed 4 bases and J 12 bases; nucleotides not matched to a gene: 13. The CDR3 sequence: CASSENYRGLGQFF. The CDR3 nucleotides read TGTGCCAGCAGCGAAAATTACAGGGGTTTGGGGCAGTTCTTC.